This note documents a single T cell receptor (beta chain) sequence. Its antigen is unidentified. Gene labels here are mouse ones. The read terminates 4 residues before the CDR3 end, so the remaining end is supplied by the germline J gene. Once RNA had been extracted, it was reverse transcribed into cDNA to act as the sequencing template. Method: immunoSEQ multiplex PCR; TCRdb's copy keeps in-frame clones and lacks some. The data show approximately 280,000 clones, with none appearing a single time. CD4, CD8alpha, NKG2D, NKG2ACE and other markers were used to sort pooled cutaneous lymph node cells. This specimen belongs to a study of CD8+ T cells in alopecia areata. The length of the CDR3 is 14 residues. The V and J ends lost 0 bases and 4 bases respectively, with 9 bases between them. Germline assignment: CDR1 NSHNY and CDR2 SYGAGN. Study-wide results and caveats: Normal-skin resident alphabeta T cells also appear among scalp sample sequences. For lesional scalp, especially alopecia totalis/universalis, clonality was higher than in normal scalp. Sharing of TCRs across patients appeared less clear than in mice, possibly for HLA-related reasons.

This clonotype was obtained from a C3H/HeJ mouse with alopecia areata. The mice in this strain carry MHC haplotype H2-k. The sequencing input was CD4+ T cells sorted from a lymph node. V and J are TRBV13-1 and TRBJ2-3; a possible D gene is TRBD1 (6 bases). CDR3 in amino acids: CASSDVGQTETLYF. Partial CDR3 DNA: TGTGCCAGCAGTGATGTTGGACAGACAGAA.